What follows are 9 T cell receptor beta chains derived from one specimen sequenced in a study of regulatory T cells in long-lasting Graves disease. Stated time point: newly diagnosed GD, antithyroid drugs for less than 3 months. The TCR library was made from RNA extracted from PBMCs. Library construction for TCR beta used iRepertoire HTBI primers and Arm-PCR of CDR3 regions. In TCRdb, the multiplex PCR reads were re-called with MiXCR into one record per CDR3 protein. The sample holds 530,000 or so distinct CDR3 sequences, around 15% seen once. The same data also contributed to another study, on T cells in Graves' hyperthyroidism and ophthalmopathy.

Sequencing was performed on peripheral blood mononuclear cells (PBMCs), taken at new diagnosis, from a patient treated with antithyroid drugs. These receptors came from a man aged 18-30 years with Graves disease.

J is TRBJ2-1 and V is TRBV19; D might be TRBD2 (6 bases). CDR3 length equals 13 residues. V was shortened by 5 bases and J by 7 bases, with 12 bases between the two germline ends. Germline CDR1 is LNHDA and CDR2 is SQIVND (reference sequence). CDR3 bases: TGTGCCAGTAGTGTCCTCCGGGGGAATGAGCAGTTCTTC. The encoded protein is CASSVLRGNEQFF.

V usage is TRBV10-2 and J usage is TRBJ2-3, with D hard to call. The germline V gene encodes CDR1 WSHSY and CDR2 SAAADI. The V and J ends lost 0 bases and 0 bases respectively, with 7 bases between them. This CDR3 spans 15 amino acids. In DNA form, the CDR3 reads TGCGCCAGCAGTGAGTCGATAGTTAGCACAGATACGCAGTATTTT. It is translated as CASSESIVSTDTQYF.

In this sample, this clonotype turned up a few times. J is TRBJ1-1 and V is TRBV30; D perhaps matches TRBD1 (5 bases). The germline V gene encodes CDR1 GTSNPN and CDR2 SVGIG (reference sequence). Trimming left V 1 base short and J 7 bases short, with 7 bases between. This CDR3 contains 11 residues. The CDR3 protein is CAWSEGLEAFF. In nucleotides, the CDR3 is TGTGCCTGGAGTGAGGGACTTGAAGCTTTCTTT.

About this clonotype: One end of the junction does not line up with germline, which may come from a read error. The chain is built from TRBV20-1 and TRBJ1-1; TRBD1 agrees at 8 bases. This CDR3 is built from 12 residues. Germline V gene lookup returns CDR1 DFQATT and CDR2 SNEGSKA (reference sequence). The DNA for the CDR3 is TGCAGTGCCGCCGGGGACAGGACTGGAGCTTTCTTT. This codes for CSAAGDRTGAFF.

There are a few counts of this clonotype. The chain has TRBV3-1 and TRBJ2-1, with 13 bases aligning to TRBD2. This CDR3 contains 15 residues. Germline trimming cut 4 bases from V and 10 bases from J; bases unmatched to any gene: 7. Germline V gene lookup returns CDR1 LGHDT and CDR2 YNNKEL (reference sequence). The CDR3 DNA is TGTGCCAGCAGCCGAGGACTAGCGGGAGCTTCCGAGCAGTTCTTC. Translated, it gives CASSRGLAGASEQFF.

The table lists this clonotype with many counts. The chain has TRBV5-1 and TRBJ1-1, with 7 bases fitting TRBD1. The V segment lost 0 bases and the J segment 1 base; nucleotides outside the gene matches: 9. The CDR3 consists of 17 residues. Germline lookup yields CDR1 SGHRS and CDR2 YFSETQ. As DNA, the CDR3 is TGCGCCAGCAGCTTGGGGCGGCCCGGACAGGCGAACACTGAAGCTTTCTTT. This gives the protein CASSLGRPGQANTEAFF.

The chain joins TRBV29-1 to TRBJ2-7; 8 bases map to TRBD1. Germline trimming cut 6 bases from V and 0 bases from J; bases unmatched to any gene: 10. Germline V gene lookup returns CDR1 SQVTM and CDR2 ANQGSEA. This CDR3 region has 15 residues. The CDR3 region is CSVKLRDRNSYEQYF. CDR3 coding DNA: TGCAGCGTCAAACTCCGGGACAGGAACTCCTACGAGCAGTACTTC.

The table lists this clonotype with many counts. This chain joins TRBV29-1 and TRBJ2-7; D call uncertain. Per the germline V gene, CDR1 is SQVTM and CDR2 is ANQGSEA. CDR3 size: 11 residues. V lost 5 bases to trimming and J lost 2 bases, with 7 bases between them. The CDR3 is CSVRVTYEQYF. The CDR3 DNA is TGCAGCGTTAGAGTCACCTACGAGCAGTACTTC.

The chain carries TRBV4-1 and TRBJ2-7, with 8 bases lining up with TRBD2. Germline CDR1 and CDR2: MGHRA and YSYEKL. With 3 bases clipped from V and 6 bases from J, the junction kept 16 bases outside the gene matches. The CDR3 is 17 amino acids. Written as DNA, the CDR3 is TGCGCCAGCAGCCACGGGGGGGGCGGCGGGAGGACTCGCGAGCAGTACTTC. This translates into CASSHGGGGGRTREQYF.